Listed below are T cell receptor beta chains from one sample, sequenced in a study of CD8+CD57+ T cells in acquired aplastic anemia. TCRdb re-derived calls from the reads in MiXCR, one entry per CDR3 protein. The sample records under 350,000 distinct CDR3 sequences, under 65% being singletons. Sequencing was performed on sorted CD4+, CD8+, or CD8+CD57+ T cells (not recorded which) from PBMCs. All receptors come from a human donor with aplastic anemia. CDR3s include the opening cysteine and the closing phenylalanine or tryptophan. D genes are given only for firm matches. Only some rows state a clone size, as once, few, many or a class for expanded clones.

abundance	j_gene	v_gene	d_gene	CDR3aa	CDR3nt
-	TRBJ2-1	TRBV19	-	CASSIRGRGAAEQFF	TGTGCCAGTAGTATTAGGGGTAGGGGGGCCGCTGAGCAGTTCTTC
-	TRBJ2-3	TRBV9	-	CASSVVRGGRTDTQYF	TGTGCCAGCAGCGTAGTAAGGGGAGGCCGAACAGATACGCAGTATTTT
-	TRBJ2-1	TRBV7-2	TRBD2	CASSLWSNRLAGGTSGGPTQFF	TGTGCCAGCAGCTTATGGTCCAACCGCCTAGCGGGGGGGACCAGCGGGGGGCCTACCCAGTTCTTC
-	TRBJ1-2	TRBV20-1	-	CSAREGISGYTF	TGCAGTGCTAGAGAAGGGATAAGTGGCTACACCTTC
-	TRBJ2-7	TRBV20-1	-	CRATTLAGRSDTQYF	TGCAGAGCTACGACCTTGGCGGGAAGGTCAGATACGCAGTACTTC
many	TRBJ1-5	TRBV6-6	TRBD1	CASSQQGAKQPQHF	TGTGCCAGCAGCCAACAGGGGGCGAAGCAGCCCCAGCATTTT
-	TRBJ2-7	TRBV28	TRBD2	CASVLAGGFEQYF	TGTGCCAGCGTCTTAGCGGGGGGGTTTGAGCAGTACTTC
many	TRBJ2-7	TRBV3-1	-	CASSHDTGFPSYEQYF	TGTGCCAGCAGCCATGACACAGGGTTTCCCTCCTACGAGCAGTACTTC
-	TRBJ1-6	TRBV20-1	TRBD1	CSAKNGTGNSPLHF	TGCAGTGCTAAAAATGGGACAGGGAATTCACCCCTCCACTTT
-	TRBJ2-7	TRBV19	-	CASSVQGGTYEQYF	TGTGCCAGTAGTGTACAGGGAGGTACCTACGAGCAGTACTTC
-	TRBJ2-5	TRBV7-8	TRBD1	CASSPRGREETQYF	TGTGCCAGCAGCCCGAGGGGGCGCGAAGAGACCCAGTACTTC
-	TRBJ2-3	TRBV20-1	TRBD2	CSARLAGGTDTQYF	TGCAGTGCTAGACTAGCGGGGGGCACAGATACGCAGTATTTT
once	TRBJ1-4	TRBV2	TRBD1	CASTSTGTANEKLFF	TGTGCCAGCACTAGCACCGGGACAGCGAATGAAAAACTGTTTTTT
many	TRBJ1-3	TRBV7-9	-	CASSLVVRGNTIYF	TGTGCCAGCAGCTTAGTTGTACGAGGAAACACCATATATTTT
-	TRBJ2-7	TRBV7-3	TRBD2	CASSLGTSGRAREQYF	TGTGCCAGCAGCCTCGGGACTAGCGGGAGGGCCCGCGAGCAGTACTTC
-	TRBJ2-2	TRBV3-1	TRBD2	CASRQLAGGPGGELFF	TGTGCCAGCAGGCAACTAGCGGGGGGGCCCGGCGGGGAGCTGTTTTTT
-	TRBJ2-1	TRBV10-3	TRBD1	CATRQGATNEQFF	TGTGCCACCCGACAGGGGGCAACTAATGAGCAGTTCTTC
many	TRBJ2-1	TRBV11-2	TRBD2	CASSFLTSGGTYNEQFF	TGTGCCAGCAGCTTCTTGACTAGCGGGGGTACCTACAATGAGCAGTTCTTC
-	TRBJ2-2	TRBV7-9	-	CASSLIQGTGELFF	TGTGCCAGCAGCCTCATCCAGGGTACGGGGGAGCTGTTTTTT
-	TRBJ2-5	TRBV6-1	-	CASMLGRGAPQPQYF	TGTGCCAGCATGTTAGGCAGGGGAGCCCCACAGCCCCAGTACTTC
-	TRBJ1-6	TRBV7-3	TRBD1	CASSLFGTGNSPLHF	TGTGCCAGCAGCTTATTCGGGACAGGCAATTCACCCCTCCACTTT
many	TRBJ1-2	TRBV13	-	CASSPTSVNYGYTF	TGTGCCAGCAGCCCTACGTCAGTTAACTATGGCTACACCTTC
many	TRBJ1-5	TRBV9	-	CASSSDGLSQPQHF	TGTGCCAGCAGCTCGGACGGGCTTAGTCAGCCCCAGCATTTT
-	TRBJ2-3	TRBV20-1	-	CSASGGSTDTQYF	TGCAGTGCTAGTGGGGGGTCCACAGATACGCAGTATTTT
-	TRBJ1-1	TRBV7-2	-	CASSPHSDTEAFF	TGTGCCAGCAGCCCCCACTCGGACACTGAAGCTTTCTTT
many	TRBJ2-1	TRBV29-1	TRBD1	CSLGGQGSRNEQFF	TGCAGCTTGGGGGGACAGGGGTCCCGAAATGAGCAGTTCTTC
few	TRBJ2-1	TRBV2	-	CASSDGGAYNEQFF	TGTGCCAGCAGTGACGGGGGAGCATACAATGAGCAGTTCTTC
few	TRBJ2-5	TRBV20-1	-	CSARDEETQYF	TGCAGTGCTAGAGATGAAGAGACCCAGTACTTC
-	TRBJ2-6	TRBV7-3	TRBD1	CASTTGGSGANVLTF	TGTGCCAGTACCACAGGGGGCAGTGGGGCCAACGTCCTGACTTTC
-	TRBJ2-3	TRBV7-7	TRBD2	CASSLKGGGADTQYF	TGTGCCAGCAGCTTAAAGGGCGGGGGGGCAGATACGCAGTATTTT
-	TRBJ2-7	TRBV7-2	-	CASSLRSYEQYF	TGTGCCAGCAGCTTGCGTAGTTACGAGCAGTACTTC
many	TRBJ2-7	TRBV12-3/TRBV12-4	-	CASSPLPYEQYF	TGTGCCAGCAGTCCCCTACCCTACGAGCAGTACTTC
many	TRBJ1-2	TRBV11-2	-	CASSPGGGTYGYTF	TGTGCCAGCAGCCCCGGCGGCGGGACGTATGGCTACACCTTC
-	TRBJ1-6	TRBV5-1	-	CASSRRGESGGAYNSPLHF	TGCGCCAGCAGCCGTCGCGGTGAAAGCGGGGGAGCCTATAATTCACCCCTCCACTTT
few	TRBJ1-5	TRBV15	-	CATSRDRPGGNQPQHF	TGTGCCACCAGCAGAGATCGGCCGGGAGGCAATCAGCCCCAGCATTTT
many	TRBJ2-6	TRBV7-9	-	CASSLKGANVLTF	TGTGCCAGCAGCTTAAAGGGGGCCAACGTCCTGACTTTC
many	TRBJ1-1	TRBV12-3/TRBV12-4	-	CASRFAGAVAEAFF	TGTGCCAGCAGATTTGCAGGGGCGGTGGCTGAAGCTTTCTTT
-	TRBJ2-7	TRBV5-1	-	CASSLNPTTYEQYF	TGCGCCAGCAGCCTTAATCCAACAACCTACGAGCAGTACTTC
-	TRBJ2-2	TRBV6-5	-	CASSTSGGFGELFF	TGTGCCAGCAGTACCTCCGGGGGATTCGGGGAGCTGTTTTTT
-	TRBJ1-5	TRBV20-1	TRBD1	CSAIGTGAQPQHF	TGCAGTGCTATCGGGACAGGGGCTCAGCCCCAGCATTTT
few	TRBJ2-2	TRBV7-8	TRBD1	CASSLGTGRTGELFF	TGTGCCAGCAGCTTGGGGACAGGGAGGACCGGGGAGCTGTTTTTT
once	TRBJ2-3	TRBV24-1	-	CATRPGSTDTQYF	TGTGCCACCAGACCGGGTAGCACAGATACGCAGTATTTT